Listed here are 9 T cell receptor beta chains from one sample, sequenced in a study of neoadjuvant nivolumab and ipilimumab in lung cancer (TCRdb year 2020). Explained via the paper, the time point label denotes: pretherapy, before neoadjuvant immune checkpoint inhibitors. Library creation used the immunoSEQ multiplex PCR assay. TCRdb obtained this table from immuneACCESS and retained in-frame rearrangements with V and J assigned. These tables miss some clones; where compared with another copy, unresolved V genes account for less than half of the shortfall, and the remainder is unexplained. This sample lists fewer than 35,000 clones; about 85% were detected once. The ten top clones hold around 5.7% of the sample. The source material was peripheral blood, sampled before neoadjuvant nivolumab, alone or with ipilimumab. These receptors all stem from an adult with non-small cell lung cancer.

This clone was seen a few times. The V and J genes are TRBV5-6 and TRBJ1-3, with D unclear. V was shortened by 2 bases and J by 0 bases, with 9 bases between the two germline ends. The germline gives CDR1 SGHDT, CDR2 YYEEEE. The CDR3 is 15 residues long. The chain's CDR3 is CASSFMSGSGNTIYF. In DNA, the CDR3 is TGTGCCAGCAGCTTCATGTCGGGCTCTGGAAACACCATATATTTT.

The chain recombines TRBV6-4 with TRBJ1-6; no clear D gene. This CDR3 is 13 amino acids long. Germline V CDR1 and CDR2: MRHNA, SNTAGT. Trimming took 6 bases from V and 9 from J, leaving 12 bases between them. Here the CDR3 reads CASSQDWSSPLHF. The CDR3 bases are TGTGCCAGCAGCCAGGACTGGAGTTCACCCCTCCACTTT.

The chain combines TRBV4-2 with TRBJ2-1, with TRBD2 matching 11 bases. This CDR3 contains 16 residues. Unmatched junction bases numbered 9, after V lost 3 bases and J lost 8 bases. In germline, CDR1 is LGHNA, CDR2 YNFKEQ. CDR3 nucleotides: TGTGCCAGCAGCCAGTATTCTAGCGGGGGGCATTATGAGCAGTTCTTC. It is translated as CASSQYSSGGHYEQFF.

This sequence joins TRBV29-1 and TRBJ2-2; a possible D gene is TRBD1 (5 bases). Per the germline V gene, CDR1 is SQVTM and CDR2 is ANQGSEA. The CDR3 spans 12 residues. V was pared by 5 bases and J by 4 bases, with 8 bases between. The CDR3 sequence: CSVSGATGELFF. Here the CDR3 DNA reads TGCAGCGTTTCTGGGGCCACCGGGGAGCTGTTTTTT.

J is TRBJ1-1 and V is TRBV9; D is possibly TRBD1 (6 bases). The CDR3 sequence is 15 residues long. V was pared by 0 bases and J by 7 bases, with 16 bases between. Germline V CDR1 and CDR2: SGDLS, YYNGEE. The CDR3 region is CASSVEALGRGEAFF. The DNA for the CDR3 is TGTGCCAGCAGCGTAGAGGCCCTCGGCAGGGGTGAAGCTTTCTTT.

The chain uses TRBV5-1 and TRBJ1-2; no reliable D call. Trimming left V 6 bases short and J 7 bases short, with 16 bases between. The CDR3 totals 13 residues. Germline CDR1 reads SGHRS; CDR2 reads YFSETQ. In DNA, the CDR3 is TGCGCCAGCATGGTAACAGAGGGATCTGGCTACACCTTC. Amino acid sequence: CASMVTEGSGYTF.

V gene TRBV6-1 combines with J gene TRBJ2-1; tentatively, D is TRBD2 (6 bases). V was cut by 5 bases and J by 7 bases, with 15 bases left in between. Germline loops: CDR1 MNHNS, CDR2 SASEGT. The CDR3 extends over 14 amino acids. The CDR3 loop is CASSRSGPGNEQFF. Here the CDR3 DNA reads TGTGCCAGCAGTAGAAGCGGGCCCGGGAATGAGCAGTTCTTC.

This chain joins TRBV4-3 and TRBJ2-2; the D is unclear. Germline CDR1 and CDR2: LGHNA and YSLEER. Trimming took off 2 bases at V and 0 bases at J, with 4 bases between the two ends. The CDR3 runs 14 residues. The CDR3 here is CASSQNTNTGELFF. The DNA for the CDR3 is TGCGCCAGCAGCCAAAACACGAACACCGGGGAGCTGTTTTTT.

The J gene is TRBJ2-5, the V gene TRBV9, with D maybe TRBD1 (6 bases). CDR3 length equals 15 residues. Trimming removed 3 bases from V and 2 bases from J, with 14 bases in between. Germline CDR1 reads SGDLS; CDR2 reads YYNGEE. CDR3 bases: TGTGCCAGCAGCGCCCCAGGGGTTTATCAAGAGACCCAGTACTTC. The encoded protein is CASSAPGVYQETQYF.